This TCR beta chain was obtained from a study of OX40 agonist ivuxolimab in advanced cancers. Repertoires were generated with immunoSEQ multiplex PCR, while TCRdb's copy carries only in-frame clones and drops some. The sample lists fewer than 50,000 clones, less than 85% occurring once. The study's findings and limits: It was also the case that some nonresponders had low normalized T-cell clonal expansion. It was not determined which antigens were specifically recognized by the peripheral T cells that had undergone clonal expansion.

Points on this clone: Antigen specificity is unknown.

Trimming shortened V by 0 bases and J by 4 bases, and 8 bases separated the two germline ends. CDR3 size: 15 residues. CDR1 is SGDLS, CDR2 YYNGEE, per germline. The receptor was derived from an adult with an advanced solid tumor such as melanoma, head and neck, liver or kidney cancer. The sequenced sample was CD4+ or CD8+ T cells sorted from blood, obtained in a trial of the OX40 agonist ivuxolimab. V usage is TRBV9 and J usage is TRBJ2-6; no firm D call. In nucleotides, the CDR3 is TGTGCCAGCAGCGTAGTTGGATCCGGGGCCAACGTCCTGACTTTC. Its translation is CASSVVGSGANVLTF.